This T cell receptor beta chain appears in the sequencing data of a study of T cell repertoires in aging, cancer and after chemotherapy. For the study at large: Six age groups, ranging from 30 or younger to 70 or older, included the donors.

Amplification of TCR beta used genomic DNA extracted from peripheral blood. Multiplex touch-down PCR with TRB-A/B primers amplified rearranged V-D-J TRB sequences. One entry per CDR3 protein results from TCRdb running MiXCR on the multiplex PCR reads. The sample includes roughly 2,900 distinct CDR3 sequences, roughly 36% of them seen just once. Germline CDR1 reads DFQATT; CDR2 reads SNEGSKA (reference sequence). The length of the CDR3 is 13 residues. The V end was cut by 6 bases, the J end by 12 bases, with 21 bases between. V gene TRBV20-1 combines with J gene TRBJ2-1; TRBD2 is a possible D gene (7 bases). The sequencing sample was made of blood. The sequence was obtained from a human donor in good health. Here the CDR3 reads CSAPGEGGAGQFF. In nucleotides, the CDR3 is TGCAGTGCCCCCGGGGAGGGGGGGGCGGGGCAGTTCTTC.